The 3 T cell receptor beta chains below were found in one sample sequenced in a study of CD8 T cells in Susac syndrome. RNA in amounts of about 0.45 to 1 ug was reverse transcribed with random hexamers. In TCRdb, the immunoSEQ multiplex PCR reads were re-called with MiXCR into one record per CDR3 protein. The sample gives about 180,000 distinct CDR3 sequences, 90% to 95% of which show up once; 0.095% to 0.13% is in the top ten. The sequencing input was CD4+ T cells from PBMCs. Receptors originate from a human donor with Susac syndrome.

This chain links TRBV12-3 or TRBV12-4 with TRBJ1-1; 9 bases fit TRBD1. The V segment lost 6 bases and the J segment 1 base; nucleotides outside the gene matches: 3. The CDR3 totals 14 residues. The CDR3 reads CASRQGAENTEAFF. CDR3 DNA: TGTGCCAGCAGACAGGGGGCCGAGAACACTGAAGCTTTCTTT.

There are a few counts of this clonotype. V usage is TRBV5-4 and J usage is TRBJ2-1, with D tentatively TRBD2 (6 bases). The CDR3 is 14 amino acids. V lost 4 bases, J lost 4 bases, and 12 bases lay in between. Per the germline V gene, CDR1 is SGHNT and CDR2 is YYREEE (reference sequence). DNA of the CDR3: TGTGCCAGCAGCACGGATAGCGGATACAATGAGCAGTTCTTC. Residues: CASSTDSGYNEQFF.

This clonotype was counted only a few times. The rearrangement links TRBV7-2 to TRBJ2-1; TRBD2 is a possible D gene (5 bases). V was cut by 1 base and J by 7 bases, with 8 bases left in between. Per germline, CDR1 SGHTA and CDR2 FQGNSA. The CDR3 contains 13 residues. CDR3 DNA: TGTGCCAGCAGCTTAGTGGGCGGGAATGAGCAGTTCTTC. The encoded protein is CASSLVGGNEQFF.